The 19 T cell receptor beta chains presented below share a single source sample, sequenced in a study of OX40 agonist ivuxolimab in advanced cancers. The table came from immunoSEQ multiplex PCR; TCRdb's copy has only in-frame clones and leaves some out. Of about 13,000 clones detected, around 67% appear once; the ten largest clones hold roughly 29%. The sequenced sample was CD4+ or CD8+ T cells sorted from blood, obtained in a trial of the OX40 agonist ivuxolimab. Source of these receptors: an adult with an advanced solid tumor such as melanoma, head and neck, liver or kidney cancer.

The genes are TRBV7-8 and TRBJ2-1; the D gene is possibly TRBD1 (6 bases). The CDR3 covers 14 residues. Trimming removed 5 bases at V and 7 bases at J, with 15 bases between. Germline loops: CDR1 SGHVS, CDR2 FQNEAQ. CDR3 bases: TGTGCCAGCAGCGACAAGACAGGTTCAAATGAGCAGTTCTTC. Protein sequence: CASSDKTGSNEQFF.

The chain links TRBV7-8 to TRBJ2-3, with TRBD1 identical over 7 bases. The trim removed 5 bases at V and 2 bases at J, leaving 4 bases unmatched. The CDR3 covers 14 residues. Per the germline V gene, CDR1 is SGHVS and CDR2 is FQNEAQ. CDR3 residues: CASSHRGPTDTQYF. CDR3 nucleotide sequence: TGTGCCAGCAGCCACAGGGGACCCACAGATACGCAGTATTTT.

The chain has TRBV2 and TRBJ1-2; no clear D. CDR1 and CDR2 (germline): SNHLY, FYNNEI. V lost 4 bases and J lost 0, with 9 bases in between. The length of the CDR3 is 14 residues. Here the CDR3 reads CASSGLTPNYGYTF. CDR3 DNA sequence: TGTGCCAGCAGTGGCCTCACTCCTAACTATGGCTACACCTTC.

This clone was recorded once. CDR3 in DNA: TGTGCCAGCAGCTTGAGCACGATCTACGAGCAGTACTTC. This gives the protein CASSLSTIYEQYF. The chain carries TRBV5-5 and TRBJ2-7; D is undetermined. Trimming shortened V by 1 base and J by 3 bases, and 8 bases separated the two germline ends. The CDR3 covers 13 residues. Per germline, CDR1 SGHKS and CDR2 YYEKEE (reference sequence).

The chain combines TRBV28 with TRBJ1-1; 7 bases are shared with TRBD1. V gave up 7 bases and J gave up 4 bases; unmatched junction bases: 9. CDR1 MDHEN and CDR2 SYDVKM come from the germline V gene. The CDR3 loop spans 14 amino acids. CDR3 sequence reads: CASMGAGGATEAFF. The CDR3 nucleotides read TGTGCCAGCATGGGGGCAGGGGGAGCCACTGAAGCTTTCTTT.

J is TRBJ1-2 and V is TRBV11-1, with D possibly being TRBD1 (5 bases). This CDR3 is 17 amino acids long. From germline, CDR1 is SGHAT and CDR2 FQDESV (reference sequence). V was clipped by 3 bases and J by 0 bases, with 17 bases between them. The CDR3 sequence is CASSFSSREKTNYGYTF. The CDR3 region has the DNA TGTGCCAGCAGCTTTAGCTCCAGGGAGAAGACTAACTATGGCTACACCTTC.

The J gene is TRBJ1-2, the V gene TRBV4-1; D ambiguous. CDR1 and CDR2 (germline): MGHRA, YSYEKL. Trimming pared 1 base from V and 4 bases from J, leaving 4 bases between. This CDR3 region has 12 residues. The CDR3 DNA reads as TGCGCCAGCAGCCAAGCTGCCTATGGCTACACCTTC. Amino acids: CASSQAAYGYTF.

The chain recombines TRBV2 with TRBJ2-7; 9 nucleotides align to TRBD2. V lost 4 bases, J lost 0 bases, and 7 bases stayed unmatched. Germline CDR1 is SNHLY and CDR2 is FYNNEI. This CDR3 contains 16 residues. The CDR3 coding sequence is TGTGCCAGCAGTGGGCGGCTAGCGGGGTCCTCCTACGAGCAGTACTTC. This sequence encodes CASSGRLAGSSYEQYF.

The J gene is TRBJ2-1, the V gene TRBV6-4; 9 nucleotides line up with TRBD2. The CDR3 is 15 residues long. With 5 bases clipped from V and 6 bases from J, the junction kept 8 bases outside the gene matches. Germline lookup yields CDR1 MRHNA and CDR2 SNTAGT. The CDR3 loop reads CASSLAGTLGNEQFF. Written as DNA, the CDR3 is TGTGCCAGCAGTCTAGCGGGGACCCTAGGCAATGAGCAGTTCTTC.

This clone was detected a few times. The chain employs TRBV9 and TRBJ2-1; D tentatively reads TRBD1 or TRBD2 (5 bases each). The CDR3 sequence is 16 residues long. Germline CDR1 SGDLS, CDR2 YYNGEE. The V end lost 0 bases, the J end lost 0 bases, and 10 bases lay between the germline ends. The CDR3 nucleotides are TGTGCCAGCAGCGTAGGAGGGGACCCCTCCTACAATGAGCAGTTCTTC. It codes for CASSVGGDPSYNEQFF.

V and J are TRBV11-2 and TRBJ2-7; TRBD1 or TRBD2 may be the D gene (5 bases each). Trimming stripped 3 bases from V and 2 bases from J, with 11 bases between. Germline CDR1 reads SGHAT; CDR2 reads FQNNGV. The CDR3 loop spans 14 amino acids. The CDR3 bases are TGTGCCAGCAGCTTCGGGACCGCCGCCTACGAGCAGTACTTC. It specifies CASSFGTAAYEQYF.

This clone appeared a few times. The chain employs TRBV11-3 and TRBJ2-1; no clear D. The V gene's germline CDR1 is SGHNT and CDR2 YENEEA. The CDR3 covers 13 residues. Trimming pared 6 bases from V and 10 bases from J, leaving 16 bases between. The CDR3 reads CASSSFNGYEQFF. In DNA, the CDR3 is TGTGCCAGCAGTTCCTTTAACGGATACGAGCAGTTCTTC.

The genes are TRBV7-6 and TRBJ2-1; tentatively, D is TRBD1 or TRBD2 (5 bases each). Per germline, CDR1 SGHVS and CDR2 FNYEAQ. The CDR3 loop spans 13 amino acids. V gave up 1 base and J gave up 8 bases, with 9 bases separating them. CDR3 nucleotides: TGTGCCAGCAGCTTAGGGGGGAAGGATGAGCAGTTCTTC. Protein: CASSLGGKDEQFF.

J is TRBJ2-7 and V is TRBV14, with a tentative D call TRBD2 (5 bases). The V gene lost 4 bases and the J gene lost 0 bases, with 13 bases spanning the gap. Germline values: CDR1 SGHDN, CDR2 FVKESK. CDR3 length: 15 amino acids. The CDR3 sequence is CASSPGVGISYEQYF. CDR3 coding DNA: TGTGCCAGCAGCCCTGGAGTCGGGATCTCCTACGAGCAGTACTTC.

The chain couples TRBV19 to TRBJ2-1; D perhaps matches TRBD2 (5 bases). Germline V lookup: CDR1 LNHDA, CDR2 SQIVND (reference sequence). V shed 1 base and J shed 4 bases, with 8 bases lying between them. This CDR3 has 14 residues. The DNA for the CDR3 is TGTGCCAGTAGTATAGGAGGGCTTTACAATGAGCAGTTCTTC. It encodes CASSIGGLYNEQFF.

The chain couples TRBV13 to TRBJ2-1; D unresolved. The V end was cut by 5 bases, the J end by 6 bases, with 17 bases between. Germline values: CDR1 PRHDT, CDR2 FYEKMQ (reference sequence). There are 15 residues in the CDR3. CDR3 sequence (DNA): TGTGCCAGCAGCGTCCGTAGCTTCGGGCTCAATGAGCAGTTCTTC. Translating gives CASSVRSFGLNEQFF.

V gene TRBV9 combines with J gene TRBJ2-3, with TRBD2 matching over 10 bases. Germline-derived CDR1 and CDR2 are SGDLS and YYNGEE. Unmatched junction bases numbered 5, after V lost 0 bases and J lost 7 bases. CDR3 length: 15 amino acids. CDR3 loop: CASSVGASGGNTQYF. CDR3 sequence (DNA): TGTGCCAGCAGCGTAGGGGCTAGCGGGGGTAATACGCAGTATTTT.

This clone occurred a few times. The junction departs from germline at one end; a sequencing error may be responsible. This chain links TRBV5-4 with TRBJ2-3, with no clear D. The CDR3 is made up of 16 amino acids. Germline V CDR1 and CDR2: SGHNT, YYREEE (reference sequence). The CDR3 DNA is TGCGCCAGCAGCCAAGGGATCGACTCTAGCACAGATACGCAGTATTTT. Encoded protein: CASSQGIDSSTDTQYF.

V is TRBV7-2 and J is TRBJ2-7; D perhaps matches TRBD2 (5 bases). The CDR3 spans 15 residues. Germline V gene data show CDR1 as SGHTA and CDR2 as FQGNSA. The germline V and J ends were trimmed by 2 bases and 4 bases, with 15 bases remaining between them. The CDR3 DNA follows: TGTGCCAGCAGCTTATGGACCGGGGATCGGTACGAGCAGTACTTC. Translation gives CASSLWTGDRYEQYF. The whole variable domain, filled in from reference TRBV7-2 and TRBJ2-7, reads GAGVSQSPSNKVTEKGKDVELRCDPISGHTALYWYRQSLGQGLEFLIYFQGNSAPDKSGLPSDRFSAERTGGSVSTLTIQRTQQEDSAVYLCASSLWTGDRYEQYFGPGTRLTVT.